Listed here is a single TCR beta chain. Its antigen is not identified. The source of the sample is a study of post-analysis software for immune sequencing data. Points from the study as a whole: Included in a set of roughly five TRBV segments more frequent in patients than controls were TRBV5-6, TRBV5-1 and TRBV20-1.

Unique molecular identifiers featured in each of the TCR beta cDNA libraries. TCRdb ran MiXCR on the PCR reads and lists one entry per CDR3 protein. This sample yields 750,000 to 950,000 distinct CDR3 sequences, of which about 53% are seen a single time; 4.6% belongs to the top ten. The CDR3 covers 15 residues. Germline CDR1 and CDR2: SGDLS and YYNGEE. The germline V and J ends were trimmed by 0 bases and 1 base, with 10 bases remaining between them. The chain carries TRBV9 and TRBJ2-5; D not resolved. Sequenced: blood. This sequence was found in a girl aged 5-17 years with multiple sclerosis. The CDR3 DNA is TGTGCCAGCAGCGTAGAAGGCTGGGTCCAAGAGACCCAGTACTTC. Amino acid sequence: CASSVEGWVQETQYF.